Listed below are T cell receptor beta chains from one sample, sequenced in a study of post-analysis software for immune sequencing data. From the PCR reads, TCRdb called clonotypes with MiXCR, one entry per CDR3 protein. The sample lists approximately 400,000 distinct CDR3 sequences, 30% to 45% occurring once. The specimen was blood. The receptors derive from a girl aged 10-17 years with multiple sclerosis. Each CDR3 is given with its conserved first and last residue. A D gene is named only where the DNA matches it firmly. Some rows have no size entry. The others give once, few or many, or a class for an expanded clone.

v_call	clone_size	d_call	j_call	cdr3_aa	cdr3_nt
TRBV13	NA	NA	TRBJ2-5	CASSGSIEGTQYF	TGTGCCAGCAGCGGCTCGATCGAAGGGACCCAGTACTTC
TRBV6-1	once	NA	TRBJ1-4	CASSEARRGLILATNEKLFF	TGTGCCAGCAGTGAAGCCCGACGGGGTCTTATACTCGCAACTAATGAAAAACTGTTTTTT
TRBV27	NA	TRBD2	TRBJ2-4	CASSLFGGGVTKNIQYF	TGTGCCAGCAGTTTATTCGGGGGGGGCGTAACCAAAAACATTCAGTACTTC
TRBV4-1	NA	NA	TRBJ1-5	CASSQAAYGNQPQHF	TGCGCCAGCAGCCAAGCTGCCTATGGCAATCAGCCCCAGCATTTT
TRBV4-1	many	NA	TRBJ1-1	CASSRQVWNTEAFF	TGCGCCAGCAGTCGACAGGTATGGAACACTGAAGCTTTCTTT
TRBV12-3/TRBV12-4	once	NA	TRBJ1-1	CASSLVNGRTEAFF	TGTGCCAGCAGTTTGGTTAACGGTAGGACTGAAGCTTTCTTT
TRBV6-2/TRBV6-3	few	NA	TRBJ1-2	CASSRRSYGYTF	TGTGCCAGCAGTCGCAGGTCCTATGGCTACACCTTC
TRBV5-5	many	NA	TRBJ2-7	CASSLLQTPGEQYF	TGTGCCAGCAGCTTACTCCAGACACCTGGCGAGCAGTACTTC
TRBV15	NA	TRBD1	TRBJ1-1	CATSRTRTGLNTEAFF	TGTGCCACCAGCAGAACCCGGACAGGTTTGAACACTGAAGCTTTCTTT
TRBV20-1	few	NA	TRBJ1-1	CSASNLNTEAFF	TGCAGTGCCTCAAACCTGAACACTGAAGCTTTCTTT
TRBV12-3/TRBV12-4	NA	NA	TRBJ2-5	CASTFQLALQETQYF	TGTGCCAGCACCTTCCAACTAGCCCTGCAAGAGACCCAGTACTTC
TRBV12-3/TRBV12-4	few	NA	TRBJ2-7	CASSFTGSNNEQYF	TGTGCCAGCAGTTTTACGGGCTCCAACAACGAGCAGTACTTC
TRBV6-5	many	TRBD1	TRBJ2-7	CASSGQGPYEQYF	TGTGCCAGCAGCGGACAGGGTCCCTACGAGCAGTACTTC
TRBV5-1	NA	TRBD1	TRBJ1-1	CASSEGTGGTEAFF	TGCGCCAGCAGCGAAGGGACAGGGGGGACTGAAGCTTTCTTT
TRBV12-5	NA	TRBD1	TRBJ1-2	CASGRDRGLYGYTF	TGTGCTAGTGGCCGGGACAGGGGGCTCTATGGCTACACCTTC
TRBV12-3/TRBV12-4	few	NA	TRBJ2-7	CASSLDVSYEQYF	TGTGCCAGCAGTTTAGACGTCTCCTACGAGCAGTACTTC
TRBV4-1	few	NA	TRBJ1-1	CASSQARVHTEAFF	TGCGCCAGCAGCCAAGCGAGGGTCCACACTGAAGCTTTCTTT
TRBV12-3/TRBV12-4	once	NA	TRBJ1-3	CASSLGPQGNTIYF	TGTGCCAGCAGTTTAGGACCGCAAGGAAACACCATATATTTT
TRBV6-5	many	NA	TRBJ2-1	CASTTNPGPYNEQFF	TGTGCCAGCACCACCAATCCGGGCCCTTACAATGAGCAGTTCTTC
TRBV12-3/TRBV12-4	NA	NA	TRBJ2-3	CASSLVRAFTDTQYF	TGTGCCAGCAGTTTGGTGCGGGCCTTCACAGATACGCAGTATTTT
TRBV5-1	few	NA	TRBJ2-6	CASSSIGAGGSGANVLTF	TGCGCCAGCAGCTCGATAGGCGCTGGGGGCTCTGGGGCCAACGTCCTGACTTTC
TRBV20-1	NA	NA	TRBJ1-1	CSAPSRSGVTEAFF	TGCAGTGCTCCGTCGAGGTCGGGCGTCACTGAAGCTTTCTTT
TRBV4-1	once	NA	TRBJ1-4	CASSLLPAQNEKLFF	TGCGCCAGCAGCCTTCTTCCCGCCCAAAATGAAAAACTGTTTTTT
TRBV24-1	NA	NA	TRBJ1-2	CATSESDSYTF	TGTGCCACCAGTGAATCGGACTCCTACACCTTC
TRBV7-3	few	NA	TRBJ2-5	CASSPLGGLQETQYF	TGTGCCAGCAGCCCTTTGGGGGGCCTCCAAGAGACCCAGTACTTC
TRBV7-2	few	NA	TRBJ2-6	CASSLMGVSGANVLTF	TGTGCCAGCAGCTTGATGGGGGTGTCTGGGGCCAACGTCCTGACTTTC
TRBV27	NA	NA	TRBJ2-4	CASSLAGGETKNIQYF	TGTGCCAGCAGTTTAGCCGGGGGCGAAACCAAAAACATTCAGTACTTC
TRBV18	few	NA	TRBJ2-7	CASSSQGEQYF	TGTGCCAGCTCGTCTCAGGGCGAGCAGTACTTC
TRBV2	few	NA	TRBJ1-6	CATRRGVNSPLHF	TGTGCCACCAGGAGGGGGGTTAATTCACCCCTCCACTTT
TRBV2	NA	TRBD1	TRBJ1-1	CASLRTGISTEAFF	TGTGCCAGCTTGCGGACAGGGATATCCACTGAAGCTTTCTTT
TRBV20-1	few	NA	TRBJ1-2	CSARDAFGEYGYTF	TGCAGTGCTAGAGATGCATTCGGGGAGTATGGCTACACCTTC
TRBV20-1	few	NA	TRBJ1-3	CSARPLSGNTIYF	TGCAGTGCTAGGCCCCTATCTGGAAACACCATATATTTT
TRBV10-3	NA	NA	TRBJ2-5	CAIREGFEGETQYF	TGTGCCATCAGGGAGGGGTTCGAAGGGGAGACCCAGTACTTC
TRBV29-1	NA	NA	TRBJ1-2	CSVGGQINYGYTF	TGCAGCGTTGGTGGACAGATTAACTATGGCTACACCTTC
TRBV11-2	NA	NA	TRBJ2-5	CASSALGTQYF	TGTGCCAGCAGCGCGCTAGGGACCCAGTACTTC
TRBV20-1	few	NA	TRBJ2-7	CSARRQTTWEQYF	TGCAGTGCTAGGAGGCAGACCACCTGGGAGCAGTACTTC
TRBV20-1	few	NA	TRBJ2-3	CSARPPGHGTQYF	TGCAGTGCTAGACCGCCGGGACACGGTACGCAGTATTTT
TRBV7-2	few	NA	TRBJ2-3	CASSRTGGRADTQYF	TGTGCCAGCAGCCGCACCGGGGGGCGAGCAGATACGCAGTATTTT
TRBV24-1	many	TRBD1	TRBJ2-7	CATSSGQGGDEQYF	TGTGCCACCAGTTCGGGACAGGGGGGAGACGAGCAGTACTTC
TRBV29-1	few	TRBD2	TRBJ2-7	CSVAGTSDEQYF	TGCAGCGTTGCAGGGACTAGCGACGAGCAGTACTTC
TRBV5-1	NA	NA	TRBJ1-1	CASNPMGGDTEAFF	TGCGCCAGCAACCCCATGGGGGGAGACACTGAAGCTTTCTTT
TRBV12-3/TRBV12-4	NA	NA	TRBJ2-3	CASSLFEAASDTQYF	TGTGCCAGCAGTTTATTTGAGGCCGCATCAGATACGCAGTATTTT
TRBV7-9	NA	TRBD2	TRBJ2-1	CASSLDGGAYNEQFF	TGTGCCAGCAGCTTAGACGGGGGGGCTTACAATGAGCAGTTCTTC
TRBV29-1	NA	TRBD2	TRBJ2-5	CSVELAGGQETQYF	TGCAGCGTTGAACTAGCGGGGGGGCAAGAGACCCAGTACTTC
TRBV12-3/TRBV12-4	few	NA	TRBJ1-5	CASTNSPYRDNQPQHF	TGTGCCAGCACGAATTCGCCGTATAGGGACAATCAGCCCCAGCATTTT
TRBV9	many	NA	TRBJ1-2	CASSSRYYGYTF	TGTGCCAGCAGCTCTAGGTACTATGGCTACACCTTC
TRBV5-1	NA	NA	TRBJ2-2	CASSSPEGYTGELFF	TGCGCCAGCAGCTCCCCAGAAGGGTACACCGGGGAGCTGTTTTTT
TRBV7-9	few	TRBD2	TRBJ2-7	CASSYLAGGRDEQYF	TGTGCCAGCAGCTACTTAGCGGGGGGGCGCGACGAGCAGTACTTC
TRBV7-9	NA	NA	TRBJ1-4	CASSLGTNEKLFF	TGTGCCAGCAGCCTGGGGACTAATGAAAAACTGTTTTTT
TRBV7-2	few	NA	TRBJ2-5	CASSRTGLQETQYF	TGTGCCAGCAGCCGAACAGGGCTACAAGAGACCCAGTACTTC
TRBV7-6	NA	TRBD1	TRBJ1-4	CASSTQGAVEKLFF	TGTGCCAGCAGTACTCAGGGGGCGGTGGAAAAACTGTTTTTT
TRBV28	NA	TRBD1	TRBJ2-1	CASSWTGGHSYNEQFF	TGTGCCAGCAGTTGGACAGGGGGACACTCCTACAATGAGCAGTTCTTC
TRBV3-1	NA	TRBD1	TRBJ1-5	CASSPDRGWGPQHF	TGTGCCAGCAGCCCCGACAGGGGATGGGGGCCCCAGCATTTT
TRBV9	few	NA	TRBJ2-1	CASSVGTGMLNEQFF	TGTGCCAGCAGCGTAGGAACAGGGATGCTCAATGAGCAGTTCTTC
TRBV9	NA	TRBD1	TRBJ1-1	CASTLPGGTEAFF	TGTGCCAGCACCTTACCAGGGGGCACTGAAGCTTTCTTT
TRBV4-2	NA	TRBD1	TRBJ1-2	CASSQEEFGTGGRGYTF	TGTGCCAGCAGCCAAGAAGAGTTCGGGACAGGGGGCCGGGGCTACACCTTC
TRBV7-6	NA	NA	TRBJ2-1	CASSLAGGQYNEQFF	TGTGCCAGCAGCTTAGCGGGGGGGCAATACAATGAGCAGTTCTTC
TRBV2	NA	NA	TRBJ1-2	CASRPYSGVSYGYTF	TGTGCCAGCAGACCTTACTCAGGAGTCAGCTATGGCTACACCTTC
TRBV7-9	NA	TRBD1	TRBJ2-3	CASSPGGQGANTQYF	TGTGCCAGCAGCCCCGGGGGACAGGGGGCTAATACGCAGTATTTT